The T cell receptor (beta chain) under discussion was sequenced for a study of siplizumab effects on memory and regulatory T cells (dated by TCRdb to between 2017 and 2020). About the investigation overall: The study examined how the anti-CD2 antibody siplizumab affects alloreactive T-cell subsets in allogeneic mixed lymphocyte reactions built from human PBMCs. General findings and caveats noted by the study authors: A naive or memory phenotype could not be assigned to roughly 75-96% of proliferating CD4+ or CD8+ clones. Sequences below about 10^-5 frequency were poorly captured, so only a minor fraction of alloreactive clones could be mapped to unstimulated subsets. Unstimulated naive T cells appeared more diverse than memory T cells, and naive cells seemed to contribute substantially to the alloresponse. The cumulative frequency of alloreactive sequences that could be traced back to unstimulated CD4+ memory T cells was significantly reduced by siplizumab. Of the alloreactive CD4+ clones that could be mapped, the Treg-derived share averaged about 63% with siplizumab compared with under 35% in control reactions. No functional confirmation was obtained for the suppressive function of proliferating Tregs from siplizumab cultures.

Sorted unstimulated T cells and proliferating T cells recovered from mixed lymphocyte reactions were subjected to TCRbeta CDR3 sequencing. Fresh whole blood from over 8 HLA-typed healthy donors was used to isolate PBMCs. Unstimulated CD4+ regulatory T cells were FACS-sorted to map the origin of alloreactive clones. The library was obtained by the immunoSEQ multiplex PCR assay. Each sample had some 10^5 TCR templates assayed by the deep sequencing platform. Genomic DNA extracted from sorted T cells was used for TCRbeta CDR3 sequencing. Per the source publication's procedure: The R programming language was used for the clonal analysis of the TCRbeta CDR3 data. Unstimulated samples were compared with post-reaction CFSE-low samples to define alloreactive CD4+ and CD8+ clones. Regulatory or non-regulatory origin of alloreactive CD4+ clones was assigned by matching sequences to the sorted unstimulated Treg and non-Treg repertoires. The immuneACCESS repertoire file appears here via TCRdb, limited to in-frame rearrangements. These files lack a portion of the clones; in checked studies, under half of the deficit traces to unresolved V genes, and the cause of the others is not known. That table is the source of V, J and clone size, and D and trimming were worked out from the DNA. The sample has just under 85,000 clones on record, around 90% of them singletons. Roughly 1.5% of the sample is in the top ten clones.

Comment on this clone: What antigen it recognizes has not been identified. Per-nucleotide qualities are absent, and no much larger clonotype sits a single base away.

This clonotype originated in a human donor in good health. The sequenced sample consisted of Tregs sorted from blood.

The sequenced DNA is TGTGCCAGCAGTTCGGGACTAGCGGGGGGCCCAGATACGCAGTATTTT. This gives the protein CASSSGLAGGPDTQYF. The V gene is TRBV27 and the J gene is TRBJ2-3, and TRBD2 matches 15 of the central bases. From the cysteine up to the phenylalanine, the CDR3 has a length of 16 residues. The DNA shown is the 48-base CDR3, in frame from base 1. CDR1 MNHEY and CDR2 SMNVEV were looked up in the germline V gene (reference sequence). V loses 4 bases at its end and J loses 4 bases; junction bases beyond the gene matches: 3.